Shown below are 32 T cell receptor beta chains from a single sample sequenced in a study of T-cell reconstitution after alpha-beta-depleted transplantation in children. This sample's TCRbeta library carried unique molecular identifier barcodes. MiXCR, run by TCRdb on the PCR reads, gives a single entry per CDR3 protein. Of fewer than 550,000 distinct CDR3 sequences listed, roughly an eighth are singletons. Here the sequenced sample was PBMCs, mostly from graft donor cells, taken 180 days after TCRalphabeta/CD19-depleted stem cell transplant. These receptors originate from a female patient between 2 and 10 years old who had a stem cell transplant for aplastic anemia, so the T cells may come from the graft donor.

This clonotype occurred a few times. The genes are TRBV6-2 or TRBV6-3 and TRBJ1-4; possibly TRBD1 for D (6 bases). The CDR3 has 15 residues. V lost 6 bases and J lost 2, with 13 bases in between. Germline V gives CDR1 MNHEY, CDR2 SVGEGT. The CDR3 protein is CASRSPGHTNEKLFF. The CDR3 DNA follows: TGTGCCAGCAGATCTCCGGGACATACTAATGAAAAACTGTTTTTT.

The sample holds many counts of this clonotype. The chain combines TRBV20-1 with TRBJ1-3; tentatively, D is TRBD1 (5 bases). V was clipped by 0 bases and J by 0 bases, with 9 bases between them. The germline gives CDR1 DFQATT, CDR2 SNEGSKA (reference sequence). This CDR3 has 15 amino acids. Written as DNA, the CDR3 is TGCAGTGCTAGAGATAGACAGAACTCTGGAAACACCATATATTTT. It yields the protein CSARDRQNSGNTIYF.

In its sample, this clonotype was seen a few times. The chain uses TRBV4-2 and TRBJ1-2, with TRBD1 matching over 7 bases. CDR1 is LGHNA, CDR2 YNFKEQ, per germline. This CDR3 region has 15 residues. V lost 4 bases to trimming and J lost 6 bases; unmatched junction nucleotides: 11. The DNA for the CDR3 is TGTGCCAGCAGCCCGGACAGGCGCCTGGAGGATGGCTACACCTTC. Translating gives CASSPDRRLEDGYTF.

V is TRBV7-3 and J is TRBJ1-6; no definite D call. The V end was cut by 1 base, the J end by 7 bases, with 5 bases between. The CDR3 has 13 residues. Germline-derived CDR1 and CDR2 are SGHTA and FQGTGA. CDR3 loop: CASSLSPNSPLHF. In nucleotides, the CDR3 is TGTGCCAGCAGCTTAAGCCCCAATTCACCCCTCCACTTT.

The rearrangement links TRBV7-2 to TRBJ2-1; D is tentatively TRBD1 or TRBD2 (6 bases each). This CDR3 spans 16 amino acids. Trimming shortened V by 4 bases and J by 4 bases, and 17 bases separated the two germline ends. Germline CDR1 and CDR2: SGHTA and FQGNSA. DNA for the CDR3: TGTGCCAGCAGCTCCCTCTCAGGGGACTTTTACAATGAGCAGTTCTTC. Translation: CASSSLSGDFYNEQFF.

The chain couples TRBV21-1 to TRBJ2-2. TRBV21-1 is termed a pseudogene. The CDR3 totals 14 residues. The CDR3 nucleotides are TGTGCCAGCAGCGGCATCATGAACACCGGGGAGCTGTTTTTT. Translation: CASSGIMNTGELFF.

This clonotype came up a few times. The CDR3 loop reads CASSSSPGQNTEAFF. CDR3 in DNA: TGTGCCAGCAGCTCAAGTCCAGGCCAGAACACTGAAGCTTTCTTT. The genes are TRBV7-9 and TRBJ1-1; D unclear. This CDR3 contains 15 residues. V shed 4 bases and J shed 1 base, with 13 bases lying between them. Germline loops: CDR1 SEHNR, CDR2 FQNEAQ (reference sequence).

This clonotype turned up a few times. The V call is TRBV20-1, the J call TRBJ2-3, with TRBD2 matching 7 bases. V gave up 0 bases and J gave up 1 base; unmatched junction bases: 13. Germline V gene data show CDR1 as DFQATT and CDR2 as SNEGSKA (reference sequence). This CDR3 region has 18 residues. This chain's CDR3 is CSARDRVGGGRGTDTQYF. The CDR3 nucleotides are TGCAGTGCTAGAGACCGGGTAGGAGGAGGGAGGGGCACAGATACGCAGTATTTT.

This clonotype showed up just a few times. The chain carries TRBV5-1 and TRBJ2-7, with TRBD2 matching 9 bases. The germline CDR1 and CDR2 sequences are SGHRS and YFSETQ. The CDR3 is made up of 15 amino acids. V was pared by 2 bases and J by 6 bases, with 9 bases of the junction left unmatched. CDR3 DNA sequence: TGCGCCAGCAGCTTCAGTAGCGGGAGTAAAGGCGAGCAGTACTTC. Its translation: CASSFSSGSKGEQYF.

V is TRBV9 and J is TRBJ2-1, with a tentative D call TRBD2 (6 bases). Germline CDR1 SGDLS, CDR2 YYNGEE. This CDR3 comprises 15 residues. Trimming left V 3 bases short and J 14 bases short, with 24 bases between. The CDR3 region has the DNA TGTGCCAGCAGCGGTAGCCGGGAGTTAAGGCCGAGGGAGTTCTTC. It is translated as CASSGSRELRPREFF.

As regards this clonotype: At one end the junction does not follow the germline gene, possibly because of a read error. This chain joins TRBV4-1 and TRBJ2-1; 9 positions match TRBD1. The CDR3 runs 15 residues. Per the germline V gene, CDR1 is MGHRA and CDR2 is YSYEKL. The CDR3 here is CASSNTGTGYNGQFF. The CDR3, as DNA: TGCGCCAGCAGCAACACCGGGACAGGGTACAATGGGCAGTTCTTC.

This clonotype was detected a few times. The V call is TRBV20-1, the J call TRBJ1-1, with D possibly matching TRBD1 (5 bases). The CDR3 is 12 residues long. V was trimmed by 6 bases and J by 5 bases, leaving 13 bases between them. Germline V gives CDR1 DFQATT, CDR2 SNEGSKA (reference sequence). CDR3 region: CSAGQGDTEAFF. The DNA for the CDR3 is TGCAGTGCCGGCCAAGGGGATACTGAAGCTTTCTTT.

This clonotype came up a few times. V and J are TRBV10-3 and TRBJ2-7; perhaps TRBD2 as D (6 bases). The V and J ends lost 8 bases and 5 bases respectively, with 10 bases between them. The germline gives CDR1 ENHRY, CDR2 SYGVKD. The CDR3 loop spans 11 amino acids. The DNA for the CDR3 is TGTGCCATCGGAGGGAACCACGAGCAGTACGTC. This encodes CAIGGNHEQYV.

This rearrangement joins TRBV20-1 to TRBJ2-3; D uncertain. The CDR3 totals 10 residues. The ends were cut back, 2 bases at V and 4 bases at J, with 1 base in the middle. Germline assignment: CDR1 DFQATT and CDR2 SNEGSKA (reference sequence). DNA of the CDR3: TGCAGTGCTAGATCAGATACGCAGTATTTT. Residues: CSARSDTQYF.

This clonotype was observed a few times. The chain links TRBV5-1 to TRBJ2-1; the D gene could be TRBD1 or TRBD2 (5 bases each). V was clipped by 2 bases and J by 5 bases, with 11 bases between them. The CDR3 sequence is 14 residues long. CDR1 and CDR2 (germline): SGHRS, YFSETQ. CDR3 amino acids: CASSLWGTDNEQFF. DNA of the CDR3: TGCGCCAGCAGCTTATGGGGGACGGACAATGAGCAGTTCTTC.

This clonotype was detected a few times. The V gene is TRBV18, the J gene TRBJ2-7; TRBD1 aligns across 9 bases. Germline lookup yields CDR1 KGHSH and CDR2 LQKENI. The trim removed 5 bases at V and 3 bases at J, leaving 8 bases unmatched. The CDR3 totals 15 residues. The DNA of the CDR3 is TGTGCCAGCTCAGCCCGGGACAGGGCGCGCTACGAGCAGTACTTC. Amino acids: CASSARDRARYEQYF.

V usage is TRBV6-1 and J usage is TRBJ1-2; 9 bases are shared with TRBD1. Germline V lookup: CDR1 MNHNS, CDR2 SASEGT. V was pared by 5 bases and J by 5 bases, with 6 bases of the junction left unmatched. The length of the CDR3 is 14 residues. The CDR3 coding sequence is TGTGCCAGCAGTCCCGGGACAGGGCGTTATGGCTACACCTTC. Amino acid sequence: CASSPGTGRYGYTF.

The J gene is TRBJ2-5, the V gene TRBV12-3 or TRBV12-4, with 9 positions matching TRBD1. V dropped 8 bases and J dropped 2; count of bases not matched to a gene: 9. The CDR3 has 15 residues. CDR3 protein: CASGWDRVTQETQYF. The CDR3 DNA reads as TGTGCCAGCGGCTGGGACAGGGTCACTCAAGAGACCCAGTACTTC.

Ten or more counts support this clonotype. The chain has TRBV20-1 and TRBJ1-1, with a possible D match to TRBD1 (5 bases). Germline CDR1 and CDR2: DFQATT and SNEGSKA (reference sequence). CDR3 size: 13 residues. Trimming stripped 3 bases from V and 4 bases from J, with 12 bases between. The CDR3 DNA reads TGCAGTGCTAGCAAAGGGGTTAGCACTGAAGCTTTCTTT. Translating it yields CSASKGVSTEAFF.

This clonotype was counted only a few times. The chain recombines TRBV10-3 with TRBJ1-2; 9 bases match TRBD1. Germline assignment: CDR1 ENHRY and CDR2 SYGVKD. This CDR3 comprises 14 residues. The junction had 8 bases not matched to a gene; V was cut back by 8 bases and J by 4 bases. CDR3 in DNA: TGTGCCATCGGCGGACAGGGGTCGAGCTATGGCTACACCTTC. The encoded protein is CAIGGQGSSYGYTF.

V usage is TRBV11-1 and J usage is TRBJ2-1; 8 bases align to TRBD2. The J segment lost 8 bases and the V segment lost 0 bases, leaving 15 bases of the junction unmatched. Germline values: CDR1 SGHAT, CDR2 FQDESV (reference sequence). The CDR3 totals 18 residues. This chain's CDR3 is CASSLADHGPREGHEQFF. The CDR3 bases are TGTGCCAGCAGCTTAGCCGATCACGGCCCCCGGGAGGGGCATGAGCAGTTCTTC.

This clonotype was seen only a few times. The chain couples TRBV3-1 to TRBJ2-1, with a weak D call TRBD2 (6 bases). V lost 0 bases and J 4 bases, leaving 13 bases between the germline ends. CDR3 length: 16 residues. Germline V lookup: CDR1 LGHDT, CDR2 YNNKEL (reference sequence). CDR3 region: CASSQDSRGTYNEQFF. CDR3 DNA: TGTGCCAGCAGCCAAGATTCTCGCGGGACTTACAATGAGCAGTTCTTC.

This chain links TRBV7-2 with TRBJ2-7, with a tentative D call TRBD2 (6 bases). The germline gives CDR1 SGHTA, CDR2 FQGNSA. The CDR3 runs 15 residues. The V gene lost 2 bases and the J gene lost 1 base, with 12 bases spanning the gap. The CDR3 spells CASSLSSGSSYEQYV. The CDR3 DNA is TGTGCCAGCAGCTTAAGTAGCGGTTCGTCCTACGAGCAGTACGTC.

This CDR3 reads CASNERGHTGELFF. The DNA of the CDR3 is TGTGCCAGCAATGAGCGGGGGCACACCGGGGAGCTGTTTTTT. The V and J genes are TRBV7-9 and TRBJ2-2, with 8 bases aligning to TRBD2. V trimming: 7 bases; J trimming: 3 bases; junction bases outside the gene matches: 4. This CDR3 region has 14 residues. Germline V CDR1 and CDR2: SEHNR, FQNEAQ (reference sequence).

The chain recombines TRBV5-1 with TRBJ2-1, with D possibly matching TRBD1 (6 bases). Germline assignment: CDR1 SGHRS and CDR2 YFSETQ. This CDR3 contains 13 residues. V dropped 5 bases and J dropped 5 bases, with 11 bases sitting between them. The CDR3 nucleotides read TGCGCCAGCAGGAACAGGGCGGACAATGAGCAGTTCTTC. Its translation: CASRNRADNEQFF.

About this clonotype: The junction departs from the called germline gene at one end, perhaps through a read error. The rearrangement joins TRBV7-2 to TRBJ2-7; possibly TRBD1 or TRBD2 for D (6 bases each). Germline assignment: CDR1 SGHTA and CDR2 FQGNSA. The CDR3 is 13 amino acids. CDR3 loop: CVSSLGGIYEQYF. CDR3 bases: TGTGTCAGCAGCTTAGGGGGGATTTACGAGCAGTACTTC.

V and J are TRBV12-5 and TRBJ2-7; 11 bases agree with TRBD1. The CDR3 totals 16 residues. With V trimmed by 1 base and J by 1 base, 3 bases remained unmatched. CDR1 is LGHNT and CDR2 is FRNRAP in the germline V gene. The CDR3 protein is CASGLGGQGASYEQYV. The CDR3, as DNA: TGTGCTAGTGGTTTGGGCGGACAGGGGGCTTCCTACGAGCAGTACGTC.

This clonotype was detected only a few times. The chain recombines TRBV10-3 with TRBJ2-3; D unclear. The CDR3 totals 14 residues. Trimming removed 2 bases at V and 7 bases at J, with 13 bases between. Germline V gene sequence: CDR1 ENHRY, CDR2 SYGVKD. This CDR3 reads CAISEPWSLHTQYF. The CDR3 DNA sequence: TGTGCCATCAGTGAGCCGTGGTCACTCCATACGCAGTATTTT.

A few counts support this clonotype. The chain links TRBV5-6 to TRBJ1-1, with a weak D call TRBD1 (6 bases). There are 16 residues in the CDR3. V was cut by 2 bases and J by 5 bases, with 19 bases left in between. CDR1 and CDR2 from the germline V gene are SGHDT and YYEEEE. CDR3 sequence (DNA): TGTGCCAGCAGCTTCTGGCCCCGGGGGGCATGGACTGAAGCTTTCTTT. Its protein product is CASSFWPRGAWTEAFF.

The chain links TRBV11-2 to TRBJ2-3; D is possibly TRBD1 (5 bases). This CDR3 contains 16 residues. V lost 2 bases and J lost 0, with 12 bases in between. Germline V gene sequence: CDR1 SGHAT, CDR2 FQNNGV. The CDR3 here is CASSLRWTLSTDTQYF. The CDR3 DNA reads TGTGCCAGCAGCTTACGCTGGACACTCAGCACAGATACGCAGTATTTT. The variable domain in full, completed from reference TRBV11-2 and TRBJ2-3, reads EAGVAQSPRYKIIEKRQSVAFWCNPISGHATLYWYQQILGQGPKLLIQFQNNGVVDDSQLPKDRFSAERLKGVDSTLKIQPAKLEDSAVYLCASSLRWTLSTDTQYFGPGTRLTVL.

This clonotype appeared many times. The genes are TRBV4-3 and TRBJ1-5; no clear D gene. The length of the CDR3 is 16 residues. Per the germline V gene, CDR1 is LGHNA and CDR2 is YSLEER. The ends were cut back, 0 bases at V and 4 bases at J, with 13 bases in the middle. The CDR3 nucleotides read TGCGCCAGCAGCCAAGATTGGGTGGCAGCAAATCAGCCCCAGCATTTT. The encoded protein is CASSQDWVAANQPQHF.

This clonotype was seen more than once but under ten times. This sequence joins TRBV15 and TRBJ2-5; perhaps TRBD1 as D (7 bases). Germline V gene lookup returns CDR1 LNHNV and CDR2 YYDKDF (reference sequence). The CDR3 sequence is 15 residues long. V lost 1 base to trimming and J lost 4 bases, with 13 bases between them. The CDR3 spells CATSRARGTAETQYF. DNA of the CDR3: TGTGCCACCAGCAGAGCTCGGGGGACAGCAGAGACCCAGTACTTC.